The rows below give T cell receptor beta chains drawn from one sample of a study of blood T cell repertoires in COVID-19. The repertoire was sequenced with immunoSEQ multiplex PCR; TCRdb's copy has only in-frame clones and lacks some. In the table there are 150,000 or so clones, roughly nine tenths of which are singletons. The sequenced sample consisted of PBMCs or T cells enriched from blood (not recorded which). Receptors were obtained from a human donor with acute COVID-19. The donor label of this sample is uncertain. The CDR3 runs from the conserved cysteine through the conserved F or W. Each record gives: clone size, D gene, J gene, V gene, CDR3 protein, CDR3 DNA. D genes are given only for firm matches. Clone size is not always given. Where it is, it says once, few, many or a class for expanded clones.

>-|TRBD1|TRBJ1-1|TRBV18
CASSPLQGARAEAFF
TGTGCCAGCTCACCACTCCAGGGGGCAAGGGCTGAAGCTTTCTTT
>once|TRBD1|TRBJ1-1|TRBV3-1/TRBV3-2
CASSQTGTGNTEAFF
TGTGCCAGCAGCCAAACCGGGACAGGGAACACTGAAGCTTTCTTT
>-|-|TRBJ2-7|TRBV19
CASSIGTSAYEQYF
TGTGCCAGTAGTATCGGGACATCTGCCTACGAGCAGTACTTC
>-|-|TRBJ1-6|TRBV7-9
CASRPPTDYNSPLHF
TGTGCCAGCAGACCCCCGACAGACTATAATTCACCCCTCCACTTT
>once|TRBD1|TRBJ1-1|TRBV6-5
CASSWRDRLTEAFF
TGTGCCAGCAGTTGGCGGGACAGGTTGACTGAAGCTTTCTTT
>-|TRBD2|TRBJ2-7|TRBV29-1
CSVEATSGSLYEQYF
TGCAGCGTTGAAGCGACTAGCGGGAGTTTATACGAGCAGTACTTC
>-|TRBD1|TRBJ1-2|TRBV5-4
CASRQGDPYGYTF
TGTGCCAGCAGACAGGGGGACCCATATGGCTACACCTTC
>-|-|TRBJ2-3|TRBV15
CATSRVANTDTQYF
TGTGCCACCAGCAGAGTTGCTAACACAGATACGCAGTATTTT
>-|TRBD2|TRBJ2-1|TRBV2
CASSSFLAGDSNEQFF
TGTGCCAGCAGTTCTTTCCTAGCGGGGGATTCCAATGAGCAGTTCTTC
>-|-|TRBJ2-3|TRBV6-5
CASSYATGSGYTQYF
TGTGCCAGCAGTTACGCCACAGGGTCCGGGTATACGCAGTATTTT
>once|-|TRBJ2-2|TRBV7-8
CASSLGRMFF
TGTGCCAGCAGCTTGGGGCGGATGTTTTTT
>-|TRBD1|TRBJ1-1|TRBV3-1/TRBV3-2
CASSQVRGPARGTEAFF
TGTGCCAGCAGCCAAGTGAGGGGGCCGGCAAGAGGGACTGAAGCTTTCTTT
>-|-|TRBJ2-2|TRBV5-6
CASSWGEELFF
TGTGCCAGCAGCTGGGGGGAGGAGCTGTTTTTT
>once|-|TRBJ2-7|TRBV19
CASSKSNRVYEQYF
TGTGCCAGTAGTAAAAGTAACAGGGTCTACGAGCAGTACTTC
>-|TRBD1|TRBJ2-5|TRBV28
CASSGQGAGETQYF
TGTGCCAGCAGCGGACAGGGGGCGGGGGAGACCCAGTACTTC
>-|-|TRBJ1-1|TRBV4-3
CASSQLTGNTEAFF
TGCGCCAGCAGCCAGTTGACAGGGAACACTGAAGCTTTCTTT
>-|-|TRBJ2-3|TRBV4-3
CASSQDGDSSTDTQYF
TGCGCCAGCAGCCAAGACGGGGACTCATCCACAGATACGCAGTATTTT
>few|TRBD1|TRBJ1-1|TRBV18
CASSPGNRGYTEAFF
TGTGCCAGCTCACCGGGAAACAGGGGATACACTGAAGCTTTCTTT
>-|-|TRBJ2-7|TRBV6-5
CASRRTEIYEQYF
TGTGCCAGCAGGAGGACAGAGATCTACGAGCAGTACTTC
>-|-|TRBJ2-7|TRBV12-3/TRBV12-4
CASSFRGVEQYF
TGTGCCAGCAGTTTCCGAGGCGTTGAGCAGTACTTC
>once|-|TRBJ2-3|TRBV7-6
CASGRAGRDTQYF
TGTGCCAGCGGGCGAGCAGGTCGAGATACGCAGTATTTT